A selection of T cell receptor beta chains follows, all from one sample in a study of cytomegalovirus exposure and HLA in healthy donors. Method: immunoSEQ multiplex PCR; TCRdb's copy keeps in-frame clones and lacks some. The sample has more than 75,000 clones; approximately 90% are singletons. Sequences were obtained from PBMCs. These receptors all come from a young man in good health and CMV-seronegative. Each CDR3 is given with its conserved first and last residue. The order of the fields is CDR3 protein, CDR3 DNA, D gene, clone size, V gene, J gene. D genes are given only for firm matches. A clone size is listed for some rows: how often the clone was seen (once, few, many), or a class if it is expanded.

CDR3aa: CASSVARLNTEAFF
CDR3nt: TGTGCCAGCAGTGTGGCCAGGCTGAACACTGAAGCTTTCTTT
d_gene: -
abundance: -
v_gene: TRBV28
j_gene: TRBJ1-1

CDR3aa: CASSITGTSYNEQFF
CDR3nt: TGTGCCAGCAGCATAACCGGGACTAGCTACAATGAGCAGTTCTTC
d_gene: TRBD2
abundance: -
v_gene: TRBV7-2
j_gene: TRBJ2-1

CDR3aa: CASSLGDRARGYTF
CDR3nt: TGTGCCAGCAGCTTAGGGGACAGGGCTCGAGGCTACACCTTC
d_gene: TRBD1
abundance: -
v_gene: TRBV7-8
j_gene: TRBJ1-2

CDR3aa: CASSFLRGQWFF
CDR3nt: TGTGCCAGCAGCTTCTTGCGGGGGCAGTGGTTCTTC
d_gene: -
abundance: -
v_gene: TRBV5-6
j_gene: TRBJ2-1

CDR3aa: CASSPEPSAYEQYF
CDR3nt: TGTGCCAGCAGCCCCGAGCCATCCGCCTACGAGCAGTACTTC
d_gene: -
abundance: few
v_gene: TRBV7-2
j_gene: TRBJ2-7

CDR3aa: CASSLGAGAPNTGELFF
CDR3nt: TGCGCCAGCAGCTTGGGGGCGGGGGCGCCGAACACCGGGGAGCTGTTTTTT
d_gene: -
abundance: -
v_gene: TRBV5-1
j_gene: TRBJ2-2

CDR3aa: CASMGTSSYGYTF
CDR3nt: TGTGCCAGTATGGGGACAAGTTCCTATGGCTACACCTTC
d_gene: -
abundance: -
v_gene: TRBV19
j_gene: TRBJ1-2

CDR3aa: CASSPRTGRVGPQHF
CDR3nt: TGTGCCAGCAGTCCGAGGACAGGGCGGGTTGGGCCCCAGCATTTT
d_gene: TRBD1
abundance: -
v_gene: TRBV28
j_gene: TRBJ1-5

CDR3aa: CASSLLGGEQYF
CDR3nt: TGTGCCAGCAGCTTACTCGGTGGCGAGCAGTACTTC
d_gene: -
abundance: -
v_gene: TRBV7-3
j_gene: TRBJ2-7

CDR3aa: CASSSGWYSTDTQYF
CDR3nt: TGTGCCAGCAGTAGTGGCTGGTATTCCACAGATACGCAGTATTTT
d_gene: -
abundance: -
v_gene: TRBV25-1
j_gene: TRBJ2-3

CDR3aa: CASSLDPQDRVYEQYF
CDR3nt: TGTGCCAGCAGCTTAGACCCCCAGGACAGGGTCTACGAGCAGTACTTC
d_gene: TRBD1
abundance: -
v_gene: TRBV11-2
j_gene: TRBJ2-7

CDR3aa: CASSLTMERGGQPQHF
CDR3nt: TGTGCCAGCAGCCTTACTATGGAGAGGGGAGGGCAGCCCCAGCATTTT
d_gene: -
abundance: few
v_gene: TRBV4-2
j_gene: TRBJ1-5

CDR3aa: CASSLKAGGEAFF
CDR3nt: TGTGCCAGCAGCTTAAAGGCCGGGGGTGAAGCTTTCTTT
d_gene: -
abundance: -
v_gene: TRBV7-9
j_gene: TRBJ1-1

CDR3aa: CASSLSFPGPSSHYGYTF
CDR3nt: TGTGCCAGCAGTTTAAGCTTCCCAGGCCCCTCTTCTCACTATGGCTACACCTTC
d_gene: -
abundance: few
v_gene: TRBV27
j_gene: TRBJ1-2

CDR3aa: CASSILTGSNEKLFF
CDR3nt: TGTGCCAGTAGTATCTTGACAGGCTCCAATGAAAAACTGTTTTTT
d_gene: -
abundance: -
v_gene: TRBV19
j_gene: TRBJ1-4

CDR3aa: CASSEDRVGYEQYF
CDR3nt: TGTGCCAGCAGTGAAGACAGGGTGGGTTACGAGCAGTACTTC
d_gene: -
abundance: -
v_gene: TRBV2
j_gene: TRBJ2-7

CDR3aa: CASSLRDRGTGELFF
CDR3nt: TGTGCCAGCAGCCTCCGGGACAGGGGTACCGGGGAGCTGTTTTTT
d_gene: TRBD1
abundance: -
v_gene: TRBV7-2
j_gene: TRBJ2-2

CDR3aa: CASSQTPGHLTDTQYF
CDR3nt: TGCGCCAGCAGCCAGACACCCGGACACCTCACAGATACGCAGTATTTT
d_gene: -
abundance: -
v_gene: TRBV4-1
j_gene: TRBJ2-3

CDR3aa: CASSDRLSYNEQFF
CDR3nt: TGTGCCAGTAGTGACCGACTTTCCTACAATGAGCAGTTCTTC
d_gene: -
abundance: -
v_gene: TRBV19
j_gene: TRBJ2-1

CDR3aa: CASSVLAGVHYEQYF
CDR3nt: TGTGCCAGCAGTGTCCTAGCGGGAGTGCATTACGAGCAGTACTTC
d_gene: TRBD2
abundance: once
v_gene: TRBV6-1
j_gene: TRBJ2-7

CDR3aa: CASSQMGGRHYEQYF
CDR3nt: TGTGCCAGCAGCCAAATGGGGGGGCGCCACTACGAGCAGTACTTC
d_gene: -
abundance: -
v_gene: TRBV14
j_gene: TRBJ2-7

CDR3aa: CASSLAPGPDIQYF
CDR3nt: TGCGCCAGCAGCTTGGCCCCAGGCCCGGACATTCAGTACTTC
d_gene: -
abundance: once
v_gene: TRBV5-1
j_gene: TRBJ2-4

CDR3aa: CASSLHTSYEQYF
CDR3nt: TGTGCCAGCAGCCTACACACTAGCTACGAGCAGTACTTC
d_gene: -
abundance: -
v_gene: TRBV7-9
j_gene: TRBJ2-7

CDR3aa: CASSTTGTGGYTF
CDR3nt: TGCGCCAGCAGCACGACAGGGACGGGTGGCTACACCTTC
d_gene: TRBD1
abundance: -
v_gene: TRBV5-1
j_gene: TRBJ1-2

CDR3aa: CASSVGTSGYEQYF
CDR3nt: TGTGCCAGCAGTGTGGGGACTAGCGGCTACGAGCAGTACTTC
d_gene: TRBD2
abundance: -
v_gene: TRBV2
j_gene: TRBJ2-7

CDR3aa: CASSLRGRAEILPLSYNEQFF
CDR3nt: TGTGCCAGCAGCCTCCGAGGCAGGGCAGAAATTTTACCCCTCTCCTACAATGAGCAGTTCTTC
d_gene: -
abundance: -
v_gene: TRBV7-6
j_gene: TRBJ2-1

CDR3aa: CASSLVGQESYEQYF
CDR3nt: TGTGCCAGCAGCTTAGTAGGTCAGGAATCCTACGAGCAGTACTTC
d_gene: -
abundance: -
v_gene: TRBV7-2
j_gene: TRBJ2-7

CDR3aa: CAIRSSDRTYGYTF
CDR3nt: TGTGCCATCAGGAGCTCGGACAGGACATATGGCTACACCTTC
d_gene: TRBD1
abundance: -
v_gene: TRBV10-3
j_gene: TRBJ1-2

CDR3aa: CASSPLGQGPYEQYF
CDR3nt: TGTGCCAGCTCACCGTTGGGACAGGGACCCTACGAGCAGTACTTC
d_gene: TRBD1
abundance: -
v_gene: TRBV18
j_gene: TRBJ2-7

CDR3aa: CASSLGLAGVGGELFF
CDR3nt: TGTGCCAGCAGCCTTGGACTAGCGGGAGTAGGTGGGGAGCTGTTTTTT
d_gene: TRBD2
abundance: -
v_gene: TRBV4-2
j_gene: TRBJ2-2

CDR3aa: CASSPGTGSYGEQYF
CDR3nt: TGTGCCAGCTCACCAGGGACAGGGTCTTACGGCGAGCAGTACTTC
d_gene: TRBD1
abundance: -
v_gene: TRBV18
j_gene: TRBJ2-7

CDR3aa: CASRGTGATGNQPQHF
CDR3nt: TGTGCCAGCAGGGGGACAGGGGCGACGGGCAATCAGCCCCAGCATTTT
d_gene: TRBD1
abundance: -
v_gene: TRBV6-6
j_gene: TRBJ1-5

CDR3aa: CASSLLPTGPGTLGMGQFF
CDR3nt: TGTGCCAGCAGCTTACTTCCAACAGGGCCCGGGACCCTCGGGATGGGGCAGTTCTTC
d_gene: -
abundance: -
v_gene: TRBV7-6
j_gene: TRBJ2-1

CDR3aa: CASSEPEDRNTEAFF
CDR3nt: TGTGCCAGCAGTGAACCCGAAGACAGGAACACTGAAGCTTTCTTT
d_gene: -
abundance: -
v_gene: TRBV6-1
j_gene: TRBJ1-1

CDR3aa: CASSRTGIKYNEQFF
CDR3nt: TGTGCCAGCAGCCGGACAGGGATAAAGTACAATGAGCAGTTCTTC
d_gene: TRBD1
abundance: -
v_gene: TRBV28
j_gene: TRBJ2-1

CDR3aa: CASSSNTGGRFYGYTF
CDR3nt: TGTGCCAGCTCCTCTAACACAGGGGGCCGGTTCTATGGCTACACCTTC
d_gene: TRBD1
abundance: once
v_gene: TRBV18
j_gene: TRBJ1-2

CDR3aa: CASKLAGALQETQYF
CDR3nt: TGTGCCAGTAAGCTAGCGGGAGCCCTCCAAGAGACCCAGTACTTC
d_gene: TRBD2
abundance: -
v_gene: TRBV19
j_gene: TRBJ2-5

CDR3aa: CASTISGPPYEQYF
CDR3nt: TGTGCCAGCACGATCAGCGGGCCCCCCTACGAGCAGTACTTC
d_gene: -
abundance: -
v_gene: TRBV28
j_gene: TRBJ2-7

CDR3aa: CSSSLASSRDTVYEQYF
CDR3nt: TGTTCCAGCAGCTTAGCCTCTAGCCGGGACACAGTCTACGAGCAGTACTTC
d_gene: -
abundance: -
v_gene: TRBV7-9
j_gene: TRBJ2-7

CDR3aa: CASSLVAGAETQYF
CDR3nt: TGTGCCAGCAGCTTGGTAGCTGGGGCAGAGACCCAGTACTTC
d_gene: -
abundance: -
v_gene: TRBV5-4
j_gene: TRBJ2-5

CDR3aa: CASRSAGQGGEKLFF
CDR3nt: TGTGCCAGCAGATCAGCGGGACAGGGAGGTGAAAAACTGTTTTTT
d_gene: TRBD1
abundance: -
v_gene: TRBV28
j_gene: TRBJ1-4

CDR3aa: CASSVGAGAPETQYF
CDR3nt: TGTGCCAGCAGTGTGGGGGCAGGAGCCCCGGAGACCCAGTACTTC
d_gene: -
abundance: -
v_gene: TRBV2
j_gene: TRBJ2-5

CDR3aa: CASSRPGGNTEAFF
CDR3nt: TGTGCCAGCAGTCGCCCGGGAGGTAACACTGAAGCTTTCTTT
d_gene: -
abundance: -
v_gene: TRBV6-5
j_gene: TRBJ1-1

CDR3aa: CASSDPTDNQPQHF
CDR3nt: TGTGCCAGCAGTGATCCGACAGACAATCAGCCCCAGCATTTT
d_gene: -
abundance: -
v_gene: TRBV2
j_gene: TRBJ1-5

CDR3aa: CASSDRDRVYGYTF
CDR3nt: TGTGCCAGCAGCGATAGGGACAGGGTCTATGGCTACACCTTC
d_gene: TRBD1
abundance: -
v_gene: TRBV7-2
j_gene: TRBJ1-2

CDR3aa: CASSLTEASGVSYNEQFF
CDR3nt: TGTGCCAGCAGTTTAACAGAGGCGTCGGGAGTCTCCTACAATGAGCAGTTCTTC
d_gene: -
abundance: -
v_gene: TRBV28
j_gene: TRBJ2-1

CDR3aa: CASSSFSRGLKTQYF
CDR3nt: TGTGCCAGCAGTTCCTTTTCTCGGGGTCTGAAGACCCAGTACTTC
d_gene: -
abundance: few
v_gene: TRBV6-5
j_gene: TRBJ2-5